What follows are 18 T cell receptor beta chains derived from one specimen sequenced in a study of post-analysis software for immune sequencing data. Study conclusions and caveats: In patients, TRBV5-6, TRBV5-1 and TRBV20-1 belonged to 4 or 5 TRBV segments found more frequently than in controls.

Prepared TCR beta cDNA libraries contained unique molecular identifiers. TCRdb reprocessed the PCR reads with MiXCR, giving one entry per CDR3 protein. The top ten clones hold roughly 1.7% of a sample with roughly 600,000 distinct CDR3 sequences, about 40% of them seen once. For these TCRs, the target antigens are not known. Sequencing used blood. The receptors originated from a girl aged 10 to 17 with multiple sclerosis.

The chain joins TRBV12-3 or TRBV12-4 to TRBJ1-2; no firm D call. This CDR3 has 14 amino acids. Deletions cut 7 bases from V and 4 bases from J, with 16 bases between. CDR3: CASTFSGRFYGYTF. CDR3 DNA: TGTGCCAGCACCTTTTCCGGACGGTTCTATGGCTACACCTTC.

The chain recombines TRBV4-1 with TRBJ2-7, with TRBD2 matching over 8 bases. This CDR3 has 15 amino acids. Germline assignment: CDR1 MGHRA and CDR2 YSYEKL. V gave up 6 bases and J gave up 3 bases; unmatched junction bases: 10. CDR3 nucleotides: TGCGCCAGCAGTAGGACTAGCCTGGGAGACTACGAGCAGTACTTC. Residues: CASSRTSLGDYEQYF.

V is TRBV12-3 or TRBV12-4 and J is TRBJ2-5, with D possibly TRBD2 on 5 matching bases. The CDR3 loop spans 14 amino acids. The V end lost 3 bases, the J end lost 0 bases, and 8 bases lay between the germline ends. The CDR3 region is CASSLRAYQETQYF. The CDR3 DNA reads as TGTGCCAGCAGTTTGAGGGCGTACCAAGAGACCCAGTACTTC.

J is TRBJ2-5 and V is TRBV24-1, with D possibly matching TRBD2 (6 bases). The germline CDR1 and CDR2 sequences are KGHDR and SFDVKD. The CDR3 sequence is 16 residues long. V lost 5 bases and J 1 base, leaving 16 bases between the germline ends. The CDR3 nucleotides are TGTGCCACCAGTGCCACAGGCGGGGATGCCCAAGAGACCCAGTACTTC. It codes for CATSATGGDAQETQYF.

This CDR3 is CASSPRELERAKQFF. Written as DNA, the CDR3 is TGCGCCAGCAGCCCGCGGGAGCTAGAGCGCGCTAAGCAGTTCTTC. This chain links TRBV5-1 with TRBJ2-1; 7 bases agree with TRBD2. The junction had 15 bases not matched to a gene; V was cut back by 4 bases and J by 11 bases. Germline V gene lookup returns CDR1 SGHRS and CDR2 YFSETQ. The CDR3 sequence is 15 residues long.

This chain links TRBV7-8 with TRBJ2-5; 8 positions agree with TRBD2. Germline-derived CDR1 and CDR2 are SGHVS and FQNEAQ. With V trimmed by 5 bases and J by 7 bases, 18 bases remained unmatched. The CDR3 contains 17 residues. The CDR3 DNA is TGTGCCAGCAGCCCCCTGGGACTAGGCCGATTCGAAGGGACCCAGTACTTC. It is translated as CASSPLGLGRFEGTQYF.

This sequence joins TRBV2 and TRBJ2-5, with TRBD1 matching 9 bases. The end of the DNA aligns better with TRBJ2-7, so the J call may be wrong. The germline V gene has CDR1 SNHLY and CDR2 FYNNEI. This CDR3 is 14 amino acids long. The CDR3 here is CASSELGQGGEQYF. The CDR3 DNA reads TGTGCCAGCAGTGAATTGGGACAGGGTGGCGAGCAGTACTTC.

The rearrangement uses TRBV12-3 or TRBV12-4 and TRBJ2-5, with D perhaps matching TRBD2 (6 bases). The CDR3 length is 16 residues. The germline V and J ends were trimmed by 6 bases and 4 bases, with 21 bases remaining between them. The CDR3 is CASSGIAVNSRETQYF. For the CDR3, the DNA is TGTGCCAGCAGCGGTATAGCGGTTAACTCCCGAGAGACCCAGTACTTC.

The V and J genes are TRBV6-1 and TRBJ1-1; D is unclear. The ends were cut back, 0 bases at V and 2 bases at J, with 10 bases in the middle. This CDR3 has 15 amino acids. The germline V gene has CDR1 MNHNS and CDR2 SASEGT. CDR3 DNA sequence: TGTGCCAGCAGTGAAGCCGACGGATTTAACACTGAAGCTTTCTTT. This gives the protein CASSEADGFNTEAFF.

The chain carries TRBV7-9 and TRBJ2-7; TRBD2 agrees at 7 bases. The CDR3 covers 14 residues. Germline CDR1 is SEHNR and CDR2 is FQNEAQ (reference sequence). Germline trimming cut 5 bases from V and 5 bases from J; bases unmatched to any gene: 9. In DNA form, the CDR3 reads TGTGCCAGCAGCGCGGTCGGGGGGTTTAACGAGCAGTACTTC. Protein product: CASSAVGGFNEQYF.

V gene TRBV7-2 combines with J gene TRBJ1-1; 8 bases align to TRBD1. The V segment lost 4 bases and the J segment 1 base; nucleotides outside the gene matches: 2. Germline V gene sequence: CDR1 SGHTA, CDR2 FQGNSA. This CDR3 comprises 14 residues. The CDR3 spells CASSSQGANTEAFF. The DNA of the CDR3 is TGTGCCAGCAGCTCGCAGGGGGCGAACACTGAAGCTTTCTTT. Drawing the rest from reference TRBV7-2 and TRBJ1-1, the complete variable domain is GAGVSQSPSNKVTEKGKDVELRCDPISGHTALYWYRQSLGQGLEFLIYFQGNSAPDKSGLPSDRFSAERTGGSVSTLTIQRTQQEDSAVYLCASSSQGANTEAFFGQGTRLTVV.

This clonotype was observed a few times. The J gene is TRBJ2-3, the V gene TRBV10-3, with D maybe TRBD1 (6 bases). Trimming removed 3 bases at V and 2 bases at J, with 9 bases between. CDR3 length: 14 amino acids. Per germline, CDR1 ENHRY and CDR2 SYGVKD. The CDR3 DNA reads TGTGCCATCAGTGACAGGGGCCCCACAGATACGCAGTATTTT. It specifies CAISDRGPTDTQYF.

The chain couples TRBV5-1 to TRBJ1-2; weak D call: TRBD1 (5 bases). The CDR3 consists of 13 residues. Trimming stripped 6 bases from V and 4 bases from J, with 13 bases between. The germline V gene has CDR1 SGHRS and CDR2 YFSETQ. CDR3 DNA: TGCGCCAGCATGGGGCAGGCCAGCTATGGCTACACCTTC. Protein sequence: CASMGQASYGYTF.

V gene TRBV5-6 combines with J gene TRBJ2-1, with TRBD2 matching 10 bases. The CDR3 contains 14 residues. With V trimmed by 5 bases and J by 3 bases, 2 bases remained unmatched. Germline CDR1 and CDR2: SGHDT and YYEEEE. The CDR3 DNA sequence: TGTGCCAGCAGTCTAGCGGGGGTCTACAATGAGCAGTTCTTC. It encodes CASSLAGVYNEQFF.

The chain couples TRBV5-1 to TRBJ2-5; 10 nucleotides line up with TRBD1. Germline CDR1 is SGHRS and CDR2 is YFSETQ. V was pared by 9 bases and J by 4 bases, with 18 bases of the junction left unmatched. The CDR3 contains 17 residues. CDR3 residues: CATRFYRDRGSGETQYF. The CDR3 nucleotides are TGCGCCACCCGCTTCTACCGGGACAGGGGATCAGGAGAGACCCAGTACTTC.

The J gene is TRBJ2-7, the V gene TRBV20-1, with 10 bases that match TRBD2. CDR3 length: 16 amino acids. Germline V gene lookup returns CDR1 DFQATT and CDR2 SNEGSKA (reference sequence). Trimming removed 5 bases from V and 1 base from J; junction bases left unmatched: 11. The CDR3 coding sequence is TGCAGTGCTGCGTCACCTAGCGGGAGTAGTTCCTACGAGCAGTACTTC. Its protein is CSAASPSGSSSYEQYF.

The chain joins TRBV5-1 to TRBJ1-1; D gene uncertain. Per the germline V gene, CDR1 is SGHRS and CDR2 is YFSETQ. The CDR3 covers 14 residues. V was trimmed by 0 bases and J by 4 bases, leaving 10 bases between them. CDR3 coding DNA: TGCGCCAGCAGCTTGGAGGCCGCGGGCACTGAAGCTTTCTTT. Amino acids: CASSLEAAGTEAFF. The entire variable domain, with the rest obtained from reference TRBV5-1 and TRBJ1-1, is as follows: KAGVTQTPRYLIKTRGQQVTLSCSPISGHRSVSWYQQTPGQGLQFLFEYFSETQRNKGNFPGRFSGRQFSNSRSEMNVSTLELGDSALYLCASSLEAAGTEAFFGQGTRLTVV.

The rearrangement uses TRBV20-1 and TRBJ2-3; D is uncertain. CDR1 and CDR2 (germline): DFQATT, SNEGSKA (reference sequence). V lost 3 bases and J lost 4, with 5 bases in between. The CDR3 consists of 11 residues. CDR3 nucleotides: TGCAGTGCTAGCAGCCCAGATACGCAGTATTTT. It yields the protein CSASSPDTQYF.